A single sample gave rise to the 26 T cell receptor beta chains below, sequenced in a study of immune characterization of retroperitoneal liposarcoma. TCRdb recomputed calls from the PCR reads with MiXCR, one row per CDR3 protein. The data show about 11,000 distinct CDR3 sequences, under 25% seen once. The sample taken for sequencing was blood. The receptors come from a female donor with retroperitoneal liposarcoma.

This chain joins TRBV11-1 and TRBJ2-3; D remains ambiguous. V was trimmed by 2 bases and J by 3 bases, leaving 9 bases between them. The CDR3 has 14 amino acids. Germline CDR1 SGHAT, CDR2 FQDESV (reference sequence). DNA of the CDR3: TGTGCCAGCAGCTTAAACCCCCGGACAGATACGCAGTATTTT. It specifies CASSLNPRTDTQYF.

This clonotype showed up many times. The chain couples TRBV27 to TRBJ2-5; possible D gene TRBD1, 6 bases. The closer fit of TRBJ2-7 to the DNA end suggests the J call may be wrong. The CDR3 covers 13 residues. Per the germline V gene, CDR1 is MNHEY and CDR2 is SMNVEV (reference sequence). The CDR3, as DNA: TGTGCCAGCAGTTTATCAAGAGGGGGCGAGCAGTACTTC. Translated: CASSLSRGGEQYF.

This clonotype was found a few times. The CDR3 region has the DNA TGTGCCAGCAGTTACGGTAGCGGGAGGGCCCTATTTCAGCTAGAGACCCAGTACTTC. It specifies CASSYGSGRALFQLETQYF. The J gene is TRBJ2-5, the V gene TRBV6-6; 11 nucleotides align to TRBD2. Germline assignment: CDR1 MNHNY and CDR2 SVGAGI (reference sequence). The CDR3 length is 19 residues. V trimming: 2 bases; J trimming: 4 bases; junction bases outside the gene matches: 15.

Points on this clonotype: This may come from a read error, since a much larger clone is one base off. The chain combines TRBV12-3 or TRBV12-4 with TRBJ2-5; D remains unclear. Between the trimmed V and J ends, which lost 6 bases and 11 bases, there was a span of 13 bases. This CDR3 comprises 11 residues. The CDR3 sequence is CASSSGNEQYF. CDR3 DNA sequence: TGTGCCAGCAGCTCGGGCAATGAGCAGTACTTC.

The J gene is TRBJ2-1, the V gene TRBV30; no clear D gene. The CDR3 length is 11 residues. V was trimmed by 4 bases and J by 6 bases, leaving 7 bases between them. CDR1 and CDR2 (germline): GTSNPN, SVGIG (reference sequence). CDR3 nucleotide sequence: TGTGCCTGGAACCTCATCAATGAGCAGTTCTTC. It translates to CAWNLINEQFF.

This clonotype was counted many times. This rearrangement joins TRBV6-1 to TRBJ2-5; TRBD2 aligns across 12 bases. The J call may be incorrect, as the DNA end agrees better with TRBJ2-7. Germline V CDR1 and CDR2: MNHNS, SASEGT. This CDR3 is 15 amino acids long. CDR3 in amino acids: CASSLGLAGWGEQYF. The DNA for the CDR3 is TGTGCCAGCAGTTTGGGACTAGCGGGTTGGGGCGAGCAGTACTTC.

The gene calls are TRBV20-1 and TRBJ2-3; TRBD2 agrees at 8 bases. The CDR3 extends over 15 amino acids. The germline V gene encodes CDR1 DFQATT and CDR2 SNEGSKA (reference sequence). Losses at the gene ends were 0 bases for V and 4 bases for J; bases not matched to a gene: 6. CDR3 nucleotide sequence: TGCAGTGCTAGAGATCAAGCGGGAGACCCAGATACGCAGTATTTT. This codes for CSARDQAGDPDTQYF.

The CDR3 is CASSLQPGTGTTGTQLVQFF. CDR3 sequence (DNA): TGTGCCAGCAGCTTACAGCCCGGGACAGGGACTACCGGGACGCAGTTGGTGCAGTTCTTC. This chain links TRBV7-6 with TRBJ2-5; TRBD1 matches 9 bases. The J call may be mistaken, given a closer DNA end match to TRBJ2-1. The length of the CDR3 is 20 residues. CDR1 is SGHVS and CDR2 is FNYEAQ in the germline V gene.

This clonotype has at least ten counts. CDR3 nucleotide sequence: TGTGCCAGCAGCTTAGCAGGGAGCTCCTACGAGCAGTACTTC. This translates into CASSLAGSSYEQYF. The V and J genes are TRBV7-2 and TRBJ2-7; possible D gene TRBD2, 5 bases. The CDR3 totals 14 residues. Germline V gene data show CDR1 as SGHTA and CDR2 as FQGNSA. Trimming shortened V by 0 bases and J by 0 bases, and 6 bases separated the two germline ends.

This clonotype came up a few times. The DNA for the CDR3 is TGTGCCAGCGGGGCGCGACAGGGGACGTACCAAGAGACCCAGTACTTC. Translating it yields CASGARQGTYQETQYF. The chain joins TRBV12-3 or TRBV12-4 to TRBJ2-5; 8 nucleotides align to TRBD1. V lost 8 bases to trimming and J lost 0 bases; unmatched junction nucleotides: 11. The CDR3 runs 16 residues.

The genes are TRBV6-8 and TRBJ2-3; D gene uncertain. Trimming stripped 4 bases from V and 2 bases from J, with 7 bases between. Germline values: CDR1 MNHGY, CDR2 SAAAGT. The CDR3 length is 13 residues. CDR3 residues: CASSSWYTDTQYF. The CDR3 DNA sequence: TGTGCCAGCAGTTCCTGGTACACAGATACGCAGTATTTT.

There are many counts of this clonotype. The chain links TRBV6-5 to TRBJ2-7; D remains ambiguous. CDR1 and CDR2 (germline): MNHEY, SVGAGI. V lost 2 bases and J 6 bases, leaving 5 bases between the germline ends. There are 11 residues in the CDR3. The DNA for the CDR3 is TGTGCCAGCAGTTACCTTACCGAGCAGTACTTC. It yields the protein CASSYLTEQYF.

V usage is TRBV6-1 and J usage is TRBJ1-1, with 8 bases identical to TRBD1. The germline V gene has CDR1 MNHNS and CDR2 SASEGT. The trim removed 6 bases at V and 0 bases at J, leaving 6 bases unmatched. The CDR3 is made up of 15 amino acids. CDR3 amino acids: CASSRRTGMNTEAFF. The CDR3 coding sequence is TGTGCCAGCAGCCGTCGGACAGGGATGAACACTGAAGCTTTCTTT.

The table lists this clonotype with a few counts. The CDR3 protein is CASSLGGSSTEAFF. CDR3 DNA: TGCGCCAGCAGCTTGGGCGGGAGTAGTACTGAAGCTTTCTTT. The chain is built from TRBV5-1 and TRBJ1-1; D uncertain. The CDR3 sequence is 14 residues long. Trimming shortened V by 0 bases and J by 5 bases, and 11 bases separated the two germline ends. Germline V gives CDR1 SGHRS, CDR2 YFSETQ.

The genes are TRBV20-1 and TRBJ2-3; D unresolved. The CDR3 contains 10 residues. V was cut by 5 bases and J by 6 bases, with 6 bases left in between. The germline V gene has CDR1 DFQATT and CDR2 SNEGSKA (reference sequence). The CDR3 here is CSALRDTQYF. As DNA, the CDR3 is TGCAGTGCTCTAAGGGATACGCAGTATTTT.

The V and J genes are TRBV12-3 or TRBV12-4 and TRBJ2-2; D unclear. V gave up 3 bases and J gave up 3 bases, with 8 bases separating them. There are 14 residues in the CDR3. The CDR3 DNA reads TGTGCCAGCAGTTTTGGGCAATACACCGGGGAGCTGTTTTTT. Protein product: CASSFGQYTGELFF.

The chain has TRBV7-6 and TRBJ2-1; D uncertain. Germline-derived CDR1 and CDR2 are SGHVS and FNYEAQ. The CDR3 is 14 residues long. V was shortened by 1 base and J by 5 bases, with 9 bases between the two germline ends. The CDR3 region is CASSLVSTHNEQFF. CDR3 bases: TGTGCCAGCAGCTTAGTATCCACCCACAATGAGCAGTTCTTC.

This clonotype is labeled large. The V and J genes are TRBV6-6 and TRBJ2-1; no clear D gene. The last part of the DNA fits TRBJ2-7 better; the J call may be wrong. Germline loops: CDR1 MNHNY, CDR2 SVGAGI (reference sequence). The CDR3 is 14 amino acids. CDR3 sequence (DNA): TGTGCCAGCAGTGACCAGCCGATTGGTTACGAGCAGTACTTC. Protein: CASSDQPIGYEQYF.

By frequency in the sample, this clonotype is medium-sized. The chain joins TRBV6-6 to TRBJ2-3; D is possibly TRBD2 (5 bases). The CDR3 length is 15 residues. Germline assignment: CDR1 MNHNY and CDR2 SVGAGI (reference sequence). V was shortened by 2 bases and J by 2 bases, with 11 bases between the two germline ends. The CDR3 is CASSYAQRLTDTQYF. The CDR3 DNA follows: TGTGCCAGCAGTTACGCCCAGCGGCTCACAGATACGCAGTATTTT.

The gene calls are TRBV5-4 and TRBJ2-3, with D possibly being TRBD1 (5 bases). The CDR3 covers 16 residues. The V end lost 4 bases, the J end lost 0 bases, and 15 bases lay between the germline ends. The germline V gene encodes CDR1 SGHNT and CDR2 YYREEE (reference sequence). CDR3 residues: CASSTAGKASTDTQYF. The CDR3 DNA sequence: TGTGCCAGCAGCACCGCAGGGAAGGCGAGCACAGATACGCAGTATTTT. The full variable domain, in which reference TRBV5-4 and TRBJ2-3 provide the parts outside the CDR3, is ETGVTQSPTHLIKTRGQQVTLRCSSQSGHNTVSWYQQALGQGPQFIFQYYREEENGRGNFPPRFSGLQFPNYSSELNVNALELDDSALYLCASSTAGKASTDTQYFGPGTRLTVL.

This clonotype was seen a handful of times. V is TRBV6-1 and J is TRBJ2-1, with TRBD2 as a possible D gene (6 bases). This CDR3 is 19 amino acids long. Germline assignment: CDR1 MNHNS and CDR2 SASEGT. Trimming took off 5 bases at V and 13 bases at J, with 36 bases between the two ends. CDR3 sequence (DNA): TGTGCCAGCAGTCGCTCCTTGTCTGTCGAGGGAATCACCCGGGAGACCCAGTTCTTC. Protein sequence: CASSRSLSVEGITRETQFF.

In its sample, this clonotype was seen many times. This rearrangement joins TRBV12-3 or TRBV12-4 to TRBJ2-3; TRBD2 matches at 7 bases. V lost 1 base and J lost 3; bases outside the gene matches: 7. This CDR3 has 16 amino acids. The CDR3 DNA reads TGTGCCAGCAGTTTAGGAGCGGGATTTGGGACAGATACGCAGTATTTT. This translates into CASSLGAGFGTDTQYF.

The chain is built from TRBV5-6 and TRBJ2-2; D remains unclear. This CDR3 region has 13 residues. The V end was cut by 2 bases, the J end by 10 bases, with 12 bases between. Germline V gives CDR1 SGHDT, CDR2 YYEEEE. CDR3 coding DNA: TGTGCCAGCAGCTTTGCTGATTTTACGGAGCTGTTTTTT. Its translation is CASSFADFTELFF. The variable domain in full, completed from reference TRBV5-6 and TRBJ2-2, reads DAGVTQSPTHLIKTRGQQVTLRCSPKSGHDTVSWYQQALGQGPQFIFQYYEEEERQRGNFPDRFSGHQFPNYSSELNVNALLLGDSALYLCASSFADFTELFFGEGSRLTVL.

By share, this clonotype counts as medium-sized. The CDR3 protein is CASSSHPGVGQAPALVNEQFF. As DNA, the CDR3 is TGTGCCAGCAGTTCCCACCCGGGGGTCGGACAGGCGCCCGCCTTGGTAAATGAGCAGTTCTTC. The chain is built from TRBV12-3 or TRBV12-4 and TRBJ2-1, with D possibly matching TRBD1 (7 bases). This CDR3 is 21 amino acids long. Trimming shortened V by 4 bases and J by 7 bases, and 35 bases separated the two germline ends.

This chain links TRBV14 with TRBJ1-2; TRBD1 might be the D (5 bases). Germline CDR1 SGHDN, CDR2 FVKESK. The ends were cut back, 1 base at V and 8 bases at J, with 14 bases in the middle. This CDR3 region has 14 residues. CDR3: CASSQVGAGRGYTF. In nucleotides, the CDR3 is TGTGCCAGCAGCCAAGTAGGGGCAGGTCGCGGCTACACCTTC.

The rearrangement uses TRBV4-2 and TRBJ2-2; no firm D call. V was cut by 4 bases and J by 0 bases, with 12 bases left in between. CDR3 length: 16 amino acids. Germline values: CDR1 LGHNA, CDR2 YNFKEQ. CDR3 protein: CASSPAGTTNTGELFF. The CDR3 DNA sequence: TGTGCCAGCAGCCCGGCAGGAACTACGAACACCGGGGAGCTGTTTTTT.